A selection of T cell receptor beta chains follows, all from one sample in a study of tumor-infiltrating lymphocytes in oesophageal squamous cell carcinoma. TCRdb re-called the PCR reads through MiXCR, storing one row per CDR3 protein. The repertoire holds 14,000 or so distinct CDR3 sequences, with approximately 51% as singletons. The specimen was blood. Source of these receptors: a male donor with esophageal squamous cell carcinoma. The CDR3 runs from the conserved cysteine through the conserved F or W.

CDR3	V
CASSLDSGLGNSPLHF	TRBV12-3/TRBV12-4
CASSILAGVYEQYF	TRBV28
CASSTQTSADTQYF	TRBV7-2
CAIRERRDPDNEQFF	TRBV10-3
CASSLQGNGGAYEQYF	TRBV7-2
CASSLGERTEAFF	TRBV11-3
CASRAYTGGLMETQYF	TRBV11-2
CASSQGEQADTGELFF	TRBV3-1
CASNSLMNTEAFF	TRBV6-6
CATSNPDRVGEQYF	TRBV15
CISVPEAAGTITDTQYF	TRBV7-5
CASSLEQGGPYEQYF	TRBV7-2
CASSSTSGLAGVSDTQYF	TRBV7-9
CASSPQGPSSGANVLTF	TRBV7-2
CASRASGSNEQFF	TRBV7-2
CASSLDPGATYEQYF	TRBV5-4
CASSSLAGGRRTDTQYF	TRBV7-2
CASSPDRGETDTQYF	TRBV18
CASSRTTSGRGETQYF	TRBV6-1
CASSSLAGGGNTGELFF	TRBV27
CASSYSNLALADTQYF	TRBV6-5
CASSRTRGGGANVLTF	TRBV27
CASRPSGLAGGLHDTQYF	TRBV11-2
CASSYGTSGLLPYEQFF	TRBV27
CASSEDRGNTVRSTDTQYF	TRBV6-1
CASSFRLTDTQYF	TRBV28
CASSLAESSYNEQFF	TRBV7-2
CASSLDRGDTQYF	TRBV5-5
CASSLEAGTRVDEQFF	TRBV7-6
CASSSSPGANVLTF	TRBV7-3
CSARSGEGTDTQYF	TRBV20-1
CSARDQRRINTEAFF	TRBV20-1
CASSFHIDSADTRYF	TRBV7-2
CASSPTSGRGNEQFF	TRBV11-2
CASSPPPGHPVGYTF	TRBV18
CASSGDPRGPFLRTGELFF	TRBV28
CASSRKAGGPRDEQFF	TRBV7-3
CASSLVGAGELFF	TRBV7-9
CASSFFSRQGNTEAFF	TRBV12-3/TRBV12-4
CASTPSTDTQYF	TRBV6-6
CASTRNYEQYF	TRBV6-1
CASSLGGSNSPLHF	TRBV5-4
CASSLVDLPLGSDNF	TRBV7-6
CASSGTGDEQFF	TRBV5-3
CASSEIGGSADTQYF	TRBV10-2
CASTVGSSYNEQFF	TRBV7-9
CASSFPSPPGKNTGELFF	TRBV28
CATSGTGYEQYF	TRBV7-8
CAIRDSYEQYF	TRBV10-3
CASGTGGRGPEAFF	TRBV25-1
CASSPSSETQYF	TRBV7-3
CASSLSVGGTYEQYF	TRBV7-2
CASSFRLHTDTQYF	TRBV7-9
CASSETQGNAYGYTF	TRBV6-1